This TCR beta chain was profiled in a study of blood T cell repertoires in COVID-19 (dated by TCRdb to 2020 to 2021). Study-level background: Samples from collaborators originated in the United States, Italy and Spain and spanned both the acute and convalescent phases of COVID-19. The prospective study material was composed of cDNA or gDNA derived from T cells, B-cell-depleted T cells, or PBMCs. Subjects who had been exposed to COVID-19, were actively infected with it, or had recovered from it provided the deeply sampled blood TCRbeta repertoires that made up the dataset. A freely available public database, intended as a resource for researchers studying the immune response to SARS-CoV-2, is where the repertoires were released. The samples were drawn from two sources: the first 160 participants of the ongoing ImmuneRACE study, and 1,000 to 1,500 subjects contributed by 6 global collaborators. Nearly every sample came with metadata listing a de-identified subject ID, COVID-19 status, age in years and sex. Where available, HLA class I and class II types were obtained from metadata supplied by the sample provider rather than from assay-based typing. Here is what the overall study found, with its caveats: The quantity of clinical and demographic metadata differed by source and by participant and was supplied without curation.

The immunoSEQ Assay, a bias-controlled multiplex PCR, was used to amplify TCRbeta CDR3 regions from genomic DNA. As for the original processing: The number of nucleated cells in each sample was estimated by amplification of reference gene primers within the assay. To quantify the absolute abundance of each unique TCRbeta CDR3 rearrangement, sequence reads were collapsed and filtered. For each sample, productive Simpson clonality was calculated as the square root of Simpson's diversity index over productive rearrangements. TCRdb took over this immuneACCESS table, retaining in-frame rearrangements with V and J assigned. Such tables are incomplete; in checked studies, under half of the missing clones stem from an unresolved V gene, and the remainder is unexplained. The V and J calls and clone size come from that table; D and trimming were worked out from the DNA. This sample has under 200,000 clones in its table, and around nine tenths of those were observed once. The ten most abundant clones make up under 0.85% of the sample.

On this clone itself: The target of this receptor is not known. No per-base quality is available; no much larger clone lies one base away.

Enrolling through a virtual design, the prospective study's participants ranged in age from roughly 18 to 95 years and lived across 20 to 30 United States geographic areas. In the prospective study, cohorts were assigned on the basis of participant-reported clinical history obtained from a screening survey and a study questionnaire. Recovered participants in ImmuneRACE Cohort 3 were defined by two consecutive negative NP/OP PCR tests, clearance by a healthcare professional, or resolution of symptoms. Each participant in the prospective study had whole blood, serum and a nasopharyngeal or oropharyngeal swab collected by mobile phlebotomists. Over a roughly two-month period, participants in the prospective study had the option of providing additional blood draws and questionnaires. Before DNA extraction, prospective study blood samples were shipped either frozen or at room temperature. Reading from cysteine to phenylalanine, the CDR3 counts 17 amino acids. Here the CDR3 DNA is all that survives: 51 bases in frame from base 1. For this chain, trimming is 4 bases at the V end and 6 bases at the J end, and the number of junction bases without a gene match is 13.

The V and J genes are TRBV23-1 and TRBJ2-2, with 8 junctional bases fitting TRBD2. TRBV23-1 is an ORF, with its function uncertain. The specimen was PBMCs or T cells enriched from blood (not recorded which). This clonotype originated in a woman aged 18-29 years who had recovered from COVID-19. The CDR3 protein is CASSLGGKLAGPGELFF. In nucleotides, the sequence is TGCGCCAGCAGTCTGGGGGGGAAATTAGCGGGACCCGGGGAGCTGTTTTTT.